Shown below are 30 T cell receptor beta chains from a single sample sequenced in a study of T cell responses to AZD1222 COVID-19 vaccine. Libraries were prepared by immunoSEQ multiplex PCR; TCRdb keeps only in-frame clonotypes and omits some of them. The profile covers 90,000 to 120,000 clones, with roughly 86% appearing a single time and 3% to 3.5% taken by the ten largest. The specimen comprised peripheral blood, sampled on day 0 of AZD1222 vaccination. The receptors derive from an adult in good health.

The chain recombines TRBV18 with TRBJ1-1; D is uncertain. The CDR3 has 13 amino acids. The ends were cut back, 2 bases at V and 0 bases at J, with 4 bases in the middle. Germline V lookup: CDR1 KGHSH, CDR2 LQKENI. CDR3 nucleotides: TGTGCCAGCTCACCAGAATTGAACACTGAAGCTTTCTTT. It encodes CASSPELNTEAFF.

The rearrangement joins TRBV18 to TRBJ2-5, with TRBD2 identical over 9 bases. Germline values: CDR1 KGHSH, CDR2 LQKENI. Trimming at V came to 1 base and at J to 4 bases, leaving 4 bases not matched to a gene. The CDR3 covers 15 residues. This CDR3 reads CASSPLAGEVETQYF. In nucleotides, the CDR3 is TGTGCCAGCTCACCACTAGCGGGGGAGGTAGAGACCCAGTACTTC.

J is TRBJ2-7 and V is TRBV10-2; 10 bases line up with TRBD2. CDR3 length: 17 amino acids. V shed 4 bases, J shed 2 bases, and the junction held 11 bases outside the gene matches. Germline V CDR1 and CDR2: WSHSY, SAAADI. The CDR3 coding sequence is TGCGCCAGCAGTGTTATCGGGACTAGCGAAAGTGCCTACGAGCAGTACTTC. Its translation: CASSVIGTSESAYEQYF.

V usage is TRBV20-1 and J usage is TRBJ1-2; possibly TRBD1 for D (5 bases). This CDR3 is built from 13 residues. Germline values: CDR1 DFQATT, CDR2 SNEGSKA (reference sequence). V lost 3 bases and J 7 bases, leaving 15 bases between the germline ends. CDR3 amino acids: CSASRAGSGGYTF. DNA for the CDR3: TGCAGTGCTAGTCGGGCAGGGTCGGGTGGCTACACCTTC.

The V and J genes are TRBV30 and TRBJ1-2; no definite D call. CDR3 length: 14 residues. Germline CDR1 GTSNPN, CDR2 SVGIG (reference sequence). V lost 1 base and J lost 2, with 11 bases in between. The CDR3 DNA sequence: TGTGCCTGGAGTGACCCCCCCTCCAACTATGGCTACACCTTC. It is translated as CAWSDPPSNYGYTF.

The rearrangement links TRBV3-1 (or the pseudogene TRBV3-2) to TRBJ1-1, with TRBD1 as a possible D gene (6 bases). V was shortened by 2 bases and J by 1 base, with 14 bases between the two germline ends. This CDR3 comprises 16 residues. Germline V CDR1 and CDR2: LGHDT, YNNKEL (reference sequence). CDR3 protein: CASSQFIGGQNTEAFF. The CDR3 DNA sequence: TGTGCCAGCAGCCAATTTATCGGGGGGCAGAACACTGAAGCTTTCTTT.

This chain uses TRBV11-3 with TRBJ1-1; D remains unclear. The V end lost 3 bases, the J end lost 8 bases, and 13 bases lay between the germline ends. Germline V gene sequence: CDR1 SGHNT, CDR2 YENEEA. This CDR3 is 13 amino acids long. CDR3 sequence: CASSFHAAVEAFF. The CDR3 region has the DNA TGTGCCAGCAGCTTTCATGCGGCGGTGGAAGCTTTCTTT.

This chain connects TRBV5-1 to TRBJ2-2; D call uncertain. The CDR3 contains 14 residues. The ends were cut back, 1 base at V and 14 bases at J, with 18 bases in the middle. CDR1 is SGHRS and CDR2 is YFSETQ in the germline V gene. This chain's CDR3 is CASSLFVGTALLFF. CDR3 nucleotide sequence: TGCGCCAGCAGCTTGTTTGTTGGCACGGCGCTTCTGTTTTTT.

This rearrangement joins TRBV7-9 to TRBJ2-1, with TRBD2 matching 7 bases. The CDR3 loop spans 14 amino acids. With V trimmed by 1 base and J by 6 bases, 3 bases remained unmatched. Per germline, CDR1 SEHNR and CDR2 FQNEAQ (reference sequence). The CDR3 bases are TGTGCCAGCAGCTTAGGGAGCGGGGTCAATGAGCAGTTCTTC. This encodes CASSLGSGVNEQFF.

This clone was detected a few times. V gene TRBV6-5 combines with J gene TRBJ1-5, with 7 bases that match TRBD1. CDR3 length equals 15 residues. The germline CDR1 and CDR2 sequences are MNHEY and SVGAGI. With V trimmed by 6 bases and J by 2 bases, 7 bases remained unmatched. In nucleotides, the CDR3 is TGTGCCAGCAGAAGACAGGGAATCGGCAATCAGCCCCAGCATTTT. Protein product: CASRRQGIGNQPQHF.

The gene calls are TRBV28 and TRBJ2-7, with D maybe TRBD1 (6 bases). Germline V lookup: CDR1 MDHEN, CDR2 SYDVKM. V shed 6 bases and J shed 5 bases, with 20 bases lying between them. There are 15 residues in the CDR3. Here the CDR3 DNA reads TGTGCCAGCAGGATGACCGGGACAAGGGACGACGAGCAGTACTTC. Protein product: CASRMTGTRDDEQYF.

V is TRBV4-2 and J is TRBJ2-2; D is ambiguous. Germline V gives CDR1 LGHNA, CDR2 YNFKEQ. The V and J ends lost 0 bases and 0 bases respectively, with 5 bases between them. The CDR3 covers 15 residues. CDR3 loop: CASSQEWANTGELFF. The CDR3 DNA sequence: TGTGCCAGCAGCCAAGAATGGGCGAACACCGGGGAGCTGTTTTTT.

The gene calls are TRBV5-6 and TRBJ1-2, with 10 nucleotides matching TRBD1. Trimming at V came to 3 bases and at J to 5 bases, leaving 7 bases not matched to a gene. This CDR3 spans 15 amino acids. The germline CDR1 and CDR2 sequences are SGHDT and YYEEEE. In nucleotides, the CDR3 is TGTGCCAGCAGCTCCCCGGGACAGGGGCTTTATGGCTACACCTTC. Protein sequence: CASSSPGQGLYGYTF.

V gene TRBV28 combines with J gene TRBJ1-2; D ambiguous. V was clipped by 3 bases and J by 5 bases, with 7 bases between them. This CDR3 comprises 12 residues. Germline V gene sequence: CDR1 MDHEN, CDR2 SYDVKM. The CDR3 bases are TGTGCCAGCAGTTTTGCGACGTATGGCTACACCTTC. Translating it yields CASSFATYGYTF.

CDR3 amino acids: CASSQGSNSFEQYF. CDR3 coding DNA: TGCGCCAGCAGCCAAGGTAGCAACAGTTTCGAGCAGTACTTC. The chain links TRBV4-1 to TRBJ2-7; D remains unclear. Germline V gene data show CDR1 as MGHRA and CDR2 as YSYEKL. Trimming stripped 1 base from V and 6 bases from J, with 13 bases between. CDR3 length equals 14 residues.

V usage is TRBV19 and J usage is TRBJ2-1; 9 bases are a match to TRBD1. Germline V gene sequence: CDR1 LNHDA, CDR2 SQIVND (reference sequence). V shed 5 bases and J 7 bases; nucleotides not matched to a gene: 9. The CDR3 loop spans 15 amino acids. CDR3 residues: CASSRGTGIWNEQFF. CDR3 coding DNA: TGTGCCAGTAGTCGAGGGACAGGGATATGGAATGAGCAGTTCTTC. Using reference TRBV19 and TRBJ2-1 for the parts outside the CDR3, the full variable domain is DGGITQSPKYLFRKEGQNVTLSCEQNLNHDAMYWYRQDPGQGLRLIYYSQIVNDFQKGDIAEGYSVSREKKESFPLTVTSAQKNPTAFYLCASSRGTGIWNEQFFGPGTRLTVL.

This clone turned up a few times. The chain has TRBV12-5 and TRBJ2-1; 10 bases fit TRBD2. The CDR3 is 16 residues long. The V and J ends lost 1 base and 3 bases, in that order; junction bases with no gene match: 3. CDR1 and CDR2 (germline): LGHNT, FRNRAP. CDR3 loop: CASGLALAGDYNEQFF. DNA for the CDR3: TGTGCTAGTGGTTTGGCCCTAGCGGGAGACTACAATGAGCAGTTCTTC.

The V and J genes are TRBV28 and TRBJ1-2; 10 positions match TRBD1. With V trimmed by 3 bases and J by 3 bases, 16 bases remained unmatched. The germline CDR1 and CDR2 sequences are MDHEN and SYDVKM. The CDR3 runs 19 residues. CDR3 loop: CASSLGTGEVGFRDYGYTF. The CDR3 nucleotides read TGTGCCAGCAGTTTGGGGACAGGGGAGGTTGGATTTCGTGACTATGGCTACACCTTC.

This chain connects TRBV10-3 to TRBJ2-2, with D perhaps TRBD1 (6 bases). From germline, CDR1 is ENHRY and CDR2 SYGVKD. The CDR3 consists of 13 residues. Trimming cost V 3 bases and J 4 bases, with 6 bases left between them. This CDR3 is CAISEGGTGELFF. The CDR3, as DNA: TGTGCCATCAGTGAAGGGGGCACCGGGGAGCTGTTTTTT.

The rearrangement uses TRBV3-1 (or the pseudogene TRBV3-2) and TRBJ1-6, with D unresolved. Germline V gene sequence: CDR1 LGHDT, CDR2 YNNKEL (reference sequence). Trimming took 0 bases from V and 1 from J, leaving 7 bases between them. The CDR3 spans 16 residues. The CDR3 sequence is CASSQDPGSYNSPLHF. The CDR3 DNA follows: TGTGCCAGCAGCCAAGATCCAGGATCCTATAATTCACCCCTCCACTTT.

The J gene is TRBJ1-5, the V gene TRBV30; D is unresolved. The V end was cut by 2 bases, the J end by 7 bases, with 12 bases between. This CDR3 has 13 amino acids. Per the germline V gene, CDR1 is GTSNPN and CDR2 is SVGIG (reference sequence). The CDR3 DNA reads as TGTGCCTGGAGTTCCCGGGGAGAACAGCCCCAGCATTTT. Residues: CAWSSRGEQPQHF.

The chain combines TRBV5-1 with TRBJ1-6, with unresolved D. The CDR3 contains 15 residues. Trimming took off 7 bases at V and 0 bases at J, with 11 bases between the two ends. CDR1 is SGHRS, CDR2 YFSETQ, per germline. The CDR3 DNA reads TGCGCCAGCTCCTCGGGAAACTCCTATAATTCACCCCTCCACTTT. It translates to CASSSGNSYNSPLHF.

The chain carries TRBV5-1 and TRBJ2-2; 7 bases map to TRBD1. The CDR3 spans 14 residues. The V gene end was trimmed by 6 bases and the J gene end by 3 bases; junction bases not matched to a gene: 5. Germline V gene sequence: CDR1 SGHRS, CDR2 YFSETQ. CDR3 amino acids: CASKGAGYTGELFF. CDR3 nucleotides: TGCGCCAGCAAGGGGGCTGGATACACCGGGGAGCTGTTTTTT.

The J gene is TRBJ1-6, the V gene TRBV3-1 (or the pseudogene TRBV3-2); D might be TRBD1 (5 bases). CDR1 and CDR2 from the germline V gene are LGHDT and YNNKEL (reference sequence). The CDR3 extends over 15 amino acids. Trimming removed 1 base from V and 7 bases from J, with 11 bases in between. CDR3 sequence: CASSQGAGENSPLHF. Here the CDR3 DNA reads TGTGCCAGCAGCCAAGGGGCGGGGGAAAATTCACCCCTCCACTTT.

V is TRBV5-5 and J is TRBJ2-2; TRBD1 matches 8 bases. This CDR3 comprises 15 residues. Germline V gene data show CDR1 as SGHKS and CDR2 as YYEKEE (reference sequence). Trimming took 7 bases from V and 7 from J; bases not matched to a gene: 12. The CDR3 here is CASRTGTGTGGELFF. The CDR3 bases are TGTGCCAGCCGTACCGGGACAGGAACAGGCGGGGAGCTGTTTTTT. Together with reference TRBV5-5 and TRBJ2-2, the CDR3 gives the full variable domain: DAGVTQSPTHLIKTRGQQVTLRCSPISGHKSVSWYQQVLGQGPQFIFQYYEKEERGRGNFPDRFSARQFPNYSSELNVNALLLGDSALYLCASRTGTGTGGELFFGEGSRLTVL.

This chain links TRBV11-1 with TRBJ2-1, with D uncertain. CDR3 length: 14 amino acids. V was clipped by 3 bases and J by 5 bases, with 11 bases between them. CDR1 is SGHAT, CDR2 FQDESV, per germline (reference sequence). CDR3 in DNA: TGTGCCAGCAGCTTCGAGCACGAGAACAATGAGCAGTTCTTC. Protein product: CASSFEHENNEQFF.

This clone was seen only once. The J gene is TRBJ2-3, the V gene TRBV9; the D gene is possibly TRBD2 (6 bases). The CDR3 runs 15 residues. The ends were cut back, 4 bases at V and 3 bases at J, with 15 bases in the middle. Germline CDR1 SGDLS, CDR2 YYNGEE. The CDR3 here is CASSPRPGETDTQYF. The CDR3 DNA reads as TGTGCCAGCAGCCCCCGGCCGGGGGAGACAGATACGCAGTATTTT.

The chain employs TRBV5-5 and TRBJ1-4; no firm D call. V lost 5 bases and J 7 bases, leaving 15 bases between the germline ends. The CDR3 loop spans 14 amino acids. Germline V CDR1 and CDR2: SGHKS, YYEKEE (reference sequence). The CDR3 DNA follows: TGTGCCAGCAGGCCAGGAGGACGGGGTGAAAAACTGTTTTTT. Its protein product is CASRPGGRGEKLFF.

The V gene is TRBV6-2 or TRBV6-3, the J gene TRBJ1-5; the D is unclear. This CDR3 is 14 amino acids long. Germline V gene data show CDR1 as MNHEY and CDR2 as SVGEGT. V was shortened by 6 bases and J by 5 bases, with 14 bases between the two germline ends. CDR3 sequence (DNA): TGTGCCAGCAGCTCAGACGGGCAATATCAGCCCCAGCATTTT. It codes for CASSSDGQYQPQHF.

The chain couples TRBV28 to TRBJ2-1; TRBD2 matches 7 bases. V trimming: 1 base; J trimming: 6 bases; junction bases outside the gene matches: 6. The CDR3 sequence is 15 residues long. Germline V gives CDR1 MDHEN, CDR2 SYDVKM. The CDR3 sequence is CASSLYKRGVNEQFF. In DNA form, the CDR3 reads TGTGCCAGCAGTTTATACAAGCGGGGCGTCAATGAGCAGTTCTTC.